This T cell receptor beta chain was documented in a study of blood T cell repertoires in COVID-19. This clone was found once. The germline V gene encodes CDR1 SGHVS and CDR2 FNYEAQ. The CDR3 covers 16 residues. Losses at the gene ends were 5 bases for V and 6 bases for J; bases not matched to a gene: 10. The method was immunoSEQ multiplex PCR; TCRdb's version includes in-frame clones alone and lacks a portion of them. This sample has 120,000 to 150,000 clones, with over 75% found just once. Sequencing was performed on peripheral blood. The TCR originated in a human donor in a cohort sampled during active COVID-19. The J gene is TRBJ2-1, the V gene TRBV7-6, with 10 bases lining up with TRBD2. The CDR3 nucleotides are TGTGCCAGCAGCCCTCTTCTAGCGGGAGCTCCCAATGAGCAGTTCTTC. Residues: CASSPLLAGAPNEQFF. The full variable domain, its missing parts supplied by reference TRBV7-6 and TRBJ2-1, is GAGVSQSPRYKVTKRGQDVALRCDPISGHVSLYWYRQALGQGPEFLTYFNYEAQQDKSGLPNDRFSAERPEGSISTLTIQRTEQRDSAMYRCASSPLLAGAPNEQFFGPGTRLTVL.